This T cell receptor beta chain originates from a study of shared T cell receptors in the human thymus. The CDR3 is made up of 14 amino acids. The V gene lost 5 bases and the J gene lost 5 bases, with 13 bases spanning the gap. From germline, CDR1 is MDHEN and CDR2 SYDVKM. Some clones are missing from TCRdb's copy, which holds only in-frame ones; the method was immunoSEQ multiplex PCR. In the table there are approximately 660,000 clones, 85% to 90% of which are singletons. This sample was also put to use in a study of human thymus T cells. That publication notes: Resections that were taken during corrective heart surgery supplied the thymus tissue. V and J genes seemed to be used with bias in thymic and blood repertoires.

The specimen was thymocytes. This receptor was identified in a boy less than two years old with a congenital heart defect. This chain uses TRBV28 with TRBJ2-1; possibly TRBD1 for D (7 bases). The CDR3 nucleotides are TGTGCCAGCAGTCCCAGGGGGGATGACAATGAGCAGTTCTTC. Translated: CASSPRGDDNEQFF.